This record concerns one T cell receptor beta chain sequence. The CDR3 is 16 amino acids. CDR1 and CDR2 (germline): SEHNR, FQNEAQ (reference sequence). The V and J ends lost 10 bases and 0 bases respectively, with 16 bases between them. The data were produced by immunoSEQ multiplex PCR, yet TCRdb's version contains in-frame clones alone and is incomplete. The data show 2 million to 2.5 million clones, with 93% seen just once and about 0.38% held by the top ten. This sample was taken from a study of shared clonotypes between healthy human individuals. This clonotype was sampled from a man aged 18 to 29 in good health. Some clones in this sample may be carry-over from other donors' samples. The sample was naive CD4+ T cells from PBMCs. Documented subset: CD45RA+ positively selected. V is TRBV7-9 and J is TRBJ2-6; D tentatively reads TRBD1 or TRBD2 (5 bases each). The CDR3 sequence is CAIRDLSPSGANVLTF. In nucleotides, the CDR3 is TGTGCCATCAGGGACCTCAGCCCCTCTGGGGCCAACGTCCTGACTTTC.